One T cell receptor beta chain is described in this entry. Its matching antigen is unknown. MiXCR was run by TCRdb on the reads, yielding one entry per CDR3 protein. The sample has about 310,000 distinct CDR3 sequences, around a sixth seen once; the top ten hold around 12%. The source of the sample is a study of T cell repertoires in cytomegalovirus infection. Turning to the study itself: Both a matching HLA type and CMV infection were indicated by public TCR beta signatures.

Per the germline V gene, CDR1 is SGHRS and CDR2 is YFSETQ. After removal of 4 bases from V and 2 bases from J, the junction contained 5 bases not matched to a gene. This CDR3 has 16 amino acids. Study results and caveats: The cumulative frequency of public TCR beta families identified carriers of CMV plus the relevant HLA. HLA-C-restricted TCR beta clonotypes specific for CMV led the ex vivo response.

This TCR derives from a human donor in good health (CMV status not recorded). Some clones in this sample may be carry-over from other donors' samples. This chain connects TRBV5-1 to TRBJ2-3, with 12 bases fitting TRBD2. The sequencing input was PBMCs. CDR3 loop: CASSTRTSGATDTQYF. The CDR3 DNA follows: TGCGCCAGCAGCACCAGGACTAGCGGGGCCACAGATACGCAGTATTTT.